This T cell receptor beta chain derives from a study of early T cells in non-severe SARS-CoV-2 infection (dated by TCRdb to the early 2020s). Regarding the research as a whole: TCR sequencing used bulk RNA from unsorted whole blood, so alpha and beta chains could not be paired. What the study reported, not specific to this receptor: Matching against VDJdb was skewed toward anti-spike CD8 responses, likely underestimated virus-specific expansions, and missed private and CD4 specificities.

Inclusive of the bounding cysteine and phenylalanine, the CDR3 is 15 residues long. Here the CDR3 DNA is all that survives: 45 bases in frame from base 1. V is trimmed back by 6 bases and J by 8 bases, and the junction contains 12 bases that no gene match accounts for. CDR1 and CDR2 are read off the germline V gene as MDHEN and SYDVKM. As regards this clonotype: Its target antigen remains unknown. No much larger clonotype is one base removed from it; base qualities were not supplied.

Library method: 5' RACE. The data were produced on a NextSeq 500. The TCR library protocol attached unique molecular identifiers to individual cDNA molecules to correct for sequencing error and PCR bias. Both TCR alpha and beta chains were sequenced, and tight co-correlation was observed between alpha and beta sequence abundances in each sample. The original pipeline was this. Decombinator V4 was used to annotate the V gene, J gene and CDR3 of the TCR sequences. Expanded TCRs were defined as changing significantly between any two time points under a Poisson model with p below 0.0001. TCR abundances were normalised to the total number of TCRs sequenced per sample and expressed as counts per million. MAIT TCRs were defined by TRAV1-2 paired with TRAJ12, TRAJ20 or TRAJ33, and iNKT TCRs by TRAV10 paired with TRAJ18. VDJdb, accessed on 1 November 2021, was searched for TCRs annotated for CMV, EBV and SARS-CoV-2, and TCRs annotated for more than one antigen were excluded. The public reads were run again by TCRdb, first through fastp at Q25 and then through MiXCR, and only productive beta chains were kept. Entries are consolidated by CDR3 protein sequence, retaining the most common genes and DNA. These V and J calls are TCRdb output, not the study's own analysis. Recorded for this sample are 75,000 to 95,000 distinct CDR3 sequences; roughly 17% of them occurred a single time. Jointly, the top ten make up around 5% of the sample.

The study was a case-control design nested within a healthcare worker cohort in London, UK, with weekly nasopharyngeal swab PCR tests and blood sampling. Between 23 and 31 March 2020, the week of the UK lockdown, healthcare workers were enrolled and then followed up weekly for as long as 16 weeks. The receptor comes from an adult who was a healthcare worker with PCR-confirmed SARS-CoV-2 infection or an uninfected control (not recorded which). This specimen was whole blood, taken at baseline. This chain joins TRBV28 to TRBJ2-1, with 8 central nucleotides matching TRBD2. The bases are TGTGCCAGCAGCACGGGGGGGGAGGGCGACGATGAGCAGTTCTTC. Its protein product is CASSTGGEGDDEQFF.